These 14 T cell receptor beta chains originate from one sample sequenced in a study of OX40 agonist ivuxolimab in advanced cancers. Library method: the immunoSEQ multiplex PCR assay. TCRdb took this table from immuneACCESS and kept in-frame rearrangements with V and J called. Such tables lack part of the clones; where checked against another copy, unresolved V genes explain under half of the gap, and the rest is unexplained. The sample table contains tens of thousands of clones; only one count was recorded for roughly 85% of them. In total, the top ten clones hold 0.5% to 0.6% of the sample. Material: CD4+ or CD8+ T cells sorted from blood, obtained in a trial of the OX40 agonist ivuxolimab. All receptors derive from an adult with an advanced solid tumor such as melanoma, head and neck, liver or kidney cancer.

The chain employs TRBV4-2 and TRBJ1-3, with D perhaps TRBD1 (5 bases). Germline lookup yields CDR1 LGHNA and CDR2 YNFKEQ. V lost 4 bases and J 0 bases, leaving 10 bases between the germline ends. This CDR3 spans 15 amino acids. CDR3 residues: CASSPLGGSGNTIYF. Written as DNA, the CDR3 is TGTGCCAGCAGCCCGTTGGGGGGCTCTGGAAACACCATATATTTT.

V gene TRBV12-5 combines with J gene TRBJ1-2; 8 bases agree with TRBD1. Germline CDR1 LGHNT, CDR2 FRNRAP. The CDR3 is made up of 18 amino acids. V lost 0 bases and J lost 0; bases outside the gene matches: 9. This CDR3 is CASGLVLAGGEANYGYTF. CDR3 DNA: TGTGCTAGTGGTTTGGTACTGGCAGGGGGCGAAGCTAACTATGGCTACACCTTC.

This chain uses TRBV10-3 with TRBJ2-5; 10 bases map to TRBD1. J lost 5 bases, V lost 2 bases, and 11 bases had no gene match. CDR1 is ENHRY, CDR2 SYGVKD, per germline. The length of the CDR3 is 17 residues. The CDR3 DNA reads as TGTGCCATCAGTGAGAAGAAGACAGGGGGCAGTCGGGAGACCCAGTACTTC. This codes for CAISEKKTGGSRETQYF.

The genes are TRBV7-2 and TRBJ2-6; 7 bases fit TRBD2. V shed 5 bases, J shed 0 bases, and the junction held 13 bases outside the gene matches. CDR1 SGHTA and CDR2 FQGNSA come from the germline V gene. There are 19 residues in the CDR3. DNA for the CDR3: TGTGCCAGCAGCCCCGCCGGTGGTTGGGGGGGCTCTGGGGCCAACGTCCTGACTTTC. Translating gives CASSPAGGWGGSGANVLTF.

The chain carries TRBV30 and TRBJ1-1, with D tentatively TRBD1 (5 bases). Germline CDR1 reads GTSNPN; CDR2 reads SVGIG (reference sequence). The CDR3 is 14 residues long. V shed 8 bases and J shed 1 base, with 17 bases lying between them. CDR3 sequence reads: CARGGGSGNTEAFF. Here the CDR3 DNA reads TGTGCCCGAGGCGGGGGTTCGGGGAACACTGAAGCTTTCTTT. Full variable domain (remainder filled in from reference TRBV30 and TRBJ1-1): SQTIHQWPATLVQPVGSPLSLECTVEGTSNPNLYWYRQAAGRGLQLLFYSVGIGQISSEVPQNLSASRPQDRQFILSSKKLLLSDSGFYLCARGGGSGNTEAFFGQGTRLTVV.

This sequence joins TRBV2 and TRBJ1-4, with 7 nucleotides matching TRBD1. CDR3 length: 14 amino acids. Germline assignment: CDR1 SNHLY and CDR2 FYNNEI. V trimming: 7 bases; J trimming: 4 bases; junction bases outside the gene matches: 6. This CDR3 reads CASTRQGLNEKLFF. CDR3 DNA: TGTGCCAGCACCAGACAGGGCCTTAATGAAAAACTGTTTTTT.

V is TRBV28 and J is TRBJ2-3; 7 bases are a match to TRBD1. Germline V gene data show CDR1 as MDHEN and CDR2 as SYDVKM. The CDR3 has 17 residues. The junction had 17 bases not matched to a gene; V was cut back by 7 bases and J by 4 bases. DNA of the CDR3: TGTGCCAGCAACCTATTCCCGGGACAGTCATTCGCAGATACGCAGTATTTT. Its translation: CASNLFPGQSFADTQYF.

The V gene is TRBV28, the J gene TRBJ2-5; 10 bases are shared with TRBD2. From germline, CDR1 is MDHEN and CDR2 SYDVKM. V lost 2 bases and J lost 5; bases outside the gene matches: 8. CDR3 length: 16 residues. CDR3 DNA: TGTGCCAGCAGTTTAGAGCGGGAGGGCCTTGGGGAGACCCAGTACTTC. Protein product: CASSLEREGLGETQYF. The full variable domain, its missing parts supplied by reference TRBV28 and TRBJ2-5, is DVKVTQSSRYLVKRTGEKVFLECVQDMDHENMFWYRQDPGLGLRLIYFSYDVKMKEKGDIPEGYSVSREKKERFSLILESASTNQTSMYLCASSLEREGLGETQYFGPGTRLLVL.

The J gene is TRBJ1-2, the V gene TRBV11-1; no definite D call. CDR1 and CDR2 from the germline V gene are SGHAT and FQDESV (reference sequence). The CDR3 sequence is 13 residues long. V shed 1 base and J shed 1 base, with 4 bases lying between them. The CDR3 here is CASSLVGNYGYTF. The CDR3 bases are TGTGCCAGCAGCTTAGTGGGTAACTATGGCTACACCTTC.

The rearrangement uses TRBV27 and TRBJ1-5; D possibly corresponds to TRBD1 (6 bases). Looked up from germline, CDR1 is MNHEY and CDR2 is SMNVEV (reference sequence). V gave up 3 bases and J gave up 3 bases, with 15 bases separating them. The CDR3 is 16 residues long. The CDR3 coding sequence is TGTGCCAGCAGTTTCGAGGGGGGGCGGAACAATCAGCCCCAGCATTTT. Its translation: CASSFEGGRNNQPQHF.

The J gene is TRBJ2-7, the V gene TRBV5-5; 7 bases line up with TRBD1. The CDR3 length is 14 residues. With V trimmed by 4 bases and J by 6 bases, 10 bases remained unmatched. The germline gives CDR1 SGHKS, CDR2 YYEKEE (reference sequence). In DNA, the CDR3 is TGTGCCAGCAGCCCGCTGACAGGGACGGTCGAGCAGTACTTC. Its protein is CASSPLTGTVEQYF.

This clone came up once. The rearrangement uses TRBV7-2 and TRBJ2-7; D tentatively reads TRBD1 or TRBD2 (5 bases each). The CDR3 extends over 14 amino acids. Germline CDR1 reads SGHTA; CDR2 reads FQGNSA. The germline V and J ends were trimmed by 0 bases and 7 bases, with 13 bases remaining between them. In nucleotides, the CDR3 is TGTGCCAGCAGCTTAGCGGGAGCTAGGGGAGAGCAGTACTTC. Translation: CASSLAGARGEQYF. The entire variable domain, with the rest obtained from reference TRBV7-2 and TRBJ2-7, is as follows: GAGVSQSPSNKVTEKGKDVELRCDPISGHTALYWYRQSLGQGLEFLIYFQGNSAPDKSGLPSDRFSAERTGGSVSTLTIQRTQQEDSAVYLCASSLAGARGEQYFGPGTRLTVT.

This clone is a singleton in its sample. V and J are TRBV19 and TRBJ1-2; possible D gene TRBD1, 5 bases. The CDR3 runs 15 residues. Trimming left V 1 base short and J 2 bases short, with 11 bases between. Germline CDR1 LNHDA, CDR2 SQIVND (reference sequence). The CDR3 DNA sequence: TGTGCCAGTAGTATAGTTCGGGGGACCAACTATGGCTACACCTTC. Protein sequence: CASSIVRGTNYGYTF.

J is TRBJ2-1 and V is TRBV2, with 8 nucleotides matching TRBD2. Germline V gene lookup returns CDR1 SNHLY and CDR2 FYNNEI. This CDR3 is built from 12 residues. V shed 7 bases and J 10 bases; nucleotides not matched to a gene: 6. CDR3 amino acids: CASKWTSQEQFF. CDR3 in DNA: TGTGCCAGCAAGTGGACTAGCCAAGAGCAGTTCTTC.